This T cell receptor (beta chain) was captured in a study of blood T cell repertoires in COVID-19. The CDR3 has 14 residues. The V gene lost 3 bases and the J gene lost 6 bases, with 10 bases spanning the gap. CDR1 KGHDR and CDR2 SFDVKD come from the germline V gene. Profiled with immunoSEQ multiplex PCR; TCRdb holds only in-frame clones, not every one. The sample includes 200,000 to 250,000 clones, about 80% of them seen just once. The V call is TRBV24-1, the J call TRBJ1-4; D call uncertain. The source of this sequence is a man in his fifties or sixties who had recovered from COVID-19. Sequencing was done on a sample of PBMCs or T cells enriched from blood (not recorded which). The chain's CDR3 is CATSDNGLDEKLFF. The DNA for the CDR3 is TGTGCCACCAGTGATAATGGACTTGATGAAAAACTGTTTTTT.